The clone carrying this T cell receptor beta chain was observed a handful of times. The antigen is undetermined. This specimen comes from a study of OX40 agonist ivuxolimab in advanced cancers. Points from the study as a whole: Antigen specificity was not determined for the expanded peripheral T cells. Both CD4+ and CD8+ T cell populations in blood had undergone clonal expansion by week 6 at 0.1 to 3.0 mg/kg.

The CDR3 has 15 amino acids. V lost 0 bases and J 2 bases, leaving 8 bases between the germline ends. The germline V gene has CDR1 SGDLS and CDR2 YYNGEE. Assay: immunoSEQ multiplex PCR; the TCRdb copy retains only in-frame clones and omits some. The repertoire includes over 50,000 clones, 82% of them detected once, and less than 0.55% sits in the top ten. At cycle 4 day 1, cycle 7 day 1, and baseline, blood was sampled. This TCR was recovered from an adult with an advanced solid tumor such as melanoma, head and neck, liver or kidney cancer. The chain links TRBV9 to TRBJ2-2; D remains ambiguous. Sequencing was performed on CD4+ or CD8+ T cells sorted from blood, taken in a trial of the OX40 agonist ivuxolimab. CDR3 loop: CASSVDRPNTGELFF. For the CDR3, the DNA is TGTGCCAGCAGCGTAGACCGCCCTAACACCGGGGAGCTGTTTTTT.